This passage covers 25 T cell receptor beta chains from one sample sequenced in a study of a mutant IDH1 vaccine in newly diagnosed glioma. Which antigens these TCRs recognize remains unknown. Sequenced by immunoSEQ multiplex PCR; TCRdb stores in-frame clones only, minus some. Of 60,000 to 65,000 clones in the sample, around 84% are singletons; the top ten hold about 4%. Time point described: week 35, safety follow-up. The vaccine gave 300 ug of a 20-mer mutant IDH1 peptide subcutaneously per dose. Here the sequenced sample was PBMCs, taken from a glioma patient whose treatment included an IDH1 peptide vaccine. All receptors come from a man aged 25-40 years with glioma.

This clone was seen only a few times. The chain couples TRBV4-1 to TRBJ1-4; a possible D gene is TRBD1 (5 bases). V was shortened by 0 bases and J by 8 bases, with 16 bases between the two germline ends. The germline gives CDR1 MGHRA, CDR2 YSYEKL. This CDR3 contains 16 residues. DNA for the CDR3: TGCGCCAGCAGCCAAGATTCGGCAGGGTTACAGGAAAAACTGTTTTTT. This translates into CASSQDSAGLQEKLFF.

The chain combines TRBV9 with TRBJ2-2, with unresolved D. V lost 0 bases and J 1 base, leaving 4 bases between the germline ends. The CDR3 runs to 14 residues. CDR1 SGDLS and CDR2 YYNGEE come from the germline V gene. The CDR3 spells CASSVVGNTGELFF. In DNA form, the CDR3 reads TGTGCCAGCAGCGTAGTAGGGAACACCGGGGAGCTGTTTTTT.

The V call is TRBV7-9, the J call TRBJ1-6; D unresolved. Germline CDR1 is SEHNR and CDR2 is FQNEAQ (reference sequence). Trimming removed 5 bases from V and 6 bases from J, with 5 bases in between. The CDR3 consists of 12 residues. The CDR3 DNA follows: TGTGCCAGCAGCCGAAGTAATTCACCCCTCCACTTT. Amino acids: CASSRSNSPLHF.

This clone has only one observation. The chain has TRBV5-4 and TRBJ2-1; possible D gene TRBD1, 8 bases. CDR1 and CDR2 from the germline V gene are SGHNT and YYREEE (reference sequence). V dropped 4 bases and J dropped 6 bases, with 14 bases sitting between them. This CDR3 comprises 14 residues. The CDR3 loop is CASSATGGVNEQFF. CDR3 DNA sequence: TGTGCCAGCAGCGCTACAGGGGGGGTCAATGAGCAGTTCTTC.

This CDR3 is CASSQVGGTQYF. Here the CDR3 DNA reads TGCGCCAGCAGCCAAGTTGGTGGTACTCAGTACTTC. This chain uses TRBV4-1 with TRBJ2-4; D is ambiguous. The length of the CDR3 is 12 residues. Germline lookup yields CDR1 MGHRA and CDR2 YSYEKL. Trimming pared 1 base from V and 12 bases from J, leaving 10 bases between.

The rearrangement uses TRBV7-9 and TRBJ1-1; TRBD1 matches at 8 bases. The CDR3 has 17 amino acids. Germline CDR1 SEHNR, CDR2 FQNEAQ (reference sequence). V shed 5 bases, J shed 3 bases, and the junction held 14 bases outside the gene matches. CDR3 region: CASSLGYTGGPYTEAFF. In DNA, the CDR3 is TGTGCCAGCAGCCTAGGTTATACAGGGGGTCCGTACACTGAAGCTTTCTTT.

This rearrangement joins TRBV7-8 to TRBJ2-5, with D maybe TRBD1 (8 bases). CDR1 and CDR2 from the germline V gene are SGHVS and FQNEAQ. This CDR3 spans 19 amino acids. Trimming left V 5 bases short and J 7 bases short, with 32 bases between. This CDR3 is CASSPHPIITGGVAGTQYF. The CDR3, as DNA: TGTGCCAGCAGCCCCCACCCCATAATTACAGGGGGAGTAGCGGGGACCCAGTACTTC.

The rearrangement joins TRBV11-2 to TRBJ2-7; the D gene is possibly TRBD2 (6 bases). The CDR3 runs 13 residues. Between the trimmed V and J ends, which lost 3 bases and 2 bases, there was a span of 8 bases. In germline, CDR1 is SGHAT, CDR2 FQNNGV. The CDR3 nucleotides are TGTGCCAGCAGCTTGCGGGGAACCTACGAGCAGTACTTC. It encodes CASSLRGTYEQYF.

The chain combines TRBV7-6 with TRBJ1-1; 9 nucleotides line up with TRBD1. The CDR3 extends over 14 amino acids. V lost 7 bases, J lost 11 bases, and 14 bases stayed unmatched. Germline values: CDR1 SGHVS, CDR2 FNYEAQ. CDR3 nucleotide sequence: TGTGCCAGCACCCAAGGGGGACAGGGCGACGAGGCTTTCTTT. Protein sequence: CASTQGGQGDEAFF.

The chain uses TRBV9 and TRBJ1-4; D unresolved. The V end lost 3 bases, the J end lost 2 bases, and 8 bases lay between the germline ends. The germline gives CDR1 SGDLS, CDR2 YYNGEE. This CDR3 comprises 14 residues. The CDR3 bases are TGTGCCAGCAGCGGGCTAGGCACTAATGAAAAACTGTTTTTT. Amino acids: CASSGLGTNEKLFF.

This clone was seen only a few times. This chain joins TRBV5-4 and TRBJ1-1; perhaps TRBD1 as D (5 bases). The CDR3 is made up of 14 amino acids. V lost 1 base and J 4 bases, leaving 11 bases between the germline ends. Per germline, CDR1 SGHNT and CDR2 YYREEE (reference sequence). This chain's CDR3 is CASSLQGRVTEAFF. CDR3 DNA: TGTGCCAGCAGCTTGCAAGGCAGGGTCACTGAAGCTTTCTTT.

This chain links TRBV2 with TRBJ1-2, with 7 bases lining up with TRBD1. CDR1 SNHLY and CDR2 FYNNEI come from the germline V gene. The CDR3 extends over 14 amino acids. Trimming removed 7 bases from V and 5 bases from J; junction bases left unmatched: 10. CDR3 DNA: TGTGCCAGCAAAAAGGAAGGGGGCCGGTATGGCTACACCTTC. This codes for CASKKEGGRYGYTF.

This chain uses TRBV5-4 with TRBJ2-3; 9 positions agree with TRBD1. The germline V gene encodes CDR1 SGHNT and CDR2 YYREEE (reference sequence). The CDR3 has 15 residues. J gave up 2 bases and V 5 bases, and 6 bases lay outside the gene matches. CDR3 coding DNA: TGTGCCAGCAGTCACAGGGGGCTCGCCACAGATACGCAGTATTTT. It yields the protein CASSHRGLATDTQYF.

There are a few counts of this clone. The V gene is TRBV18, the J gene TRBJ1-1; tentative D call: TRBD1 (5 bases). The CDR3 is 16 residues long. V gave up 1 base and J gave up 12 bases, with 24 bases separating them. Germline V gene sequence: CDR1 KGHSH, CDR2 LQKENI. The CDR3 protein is CASSPRDLSLTKGTFF. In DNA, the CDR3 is TGTGCCAGCTCACCACGGGACCTTTCCTTAACTAAAGGTACTTTCTTT.

The CDR3, as DNA: TGCGCCAGCAGCCAAGATACGGGCGGAACCTACGAGCAGTACTTC. It codes for CASSQDTGGTYEQYF. The chain links TRBV4-1 to TRBJ2-7, with no clear D. The germline V and J ends were trimmed by 0 bases and 2 bases, with 11 bases remaining between them. This CDR3 has 15 amino acids. The germline V gene has CDR1 MGHRA and CDR2 YSYEKL.

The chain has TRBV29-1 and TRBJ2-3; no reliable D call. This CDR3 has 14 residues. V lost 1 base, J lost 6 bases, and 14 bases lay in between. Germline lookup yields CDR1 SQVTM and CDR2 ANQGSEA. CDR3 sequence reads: CSVEVATLRDTQYF. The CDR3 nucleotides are TGCAGCGTTGAAGTAGCCACCCTAAGGGATACGCAGTATTTT.

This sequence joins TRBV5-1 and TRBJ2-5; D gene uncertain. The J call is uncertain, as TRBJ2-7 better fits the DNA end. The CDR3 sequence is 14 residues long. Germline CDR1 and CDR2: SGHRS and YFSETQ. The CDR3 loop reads CASSVQATSAEQYF. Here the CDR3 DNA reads TGCGCCAGCAGCGTTCAGGCGACCTCGGCCGAGCAGTACTTC.

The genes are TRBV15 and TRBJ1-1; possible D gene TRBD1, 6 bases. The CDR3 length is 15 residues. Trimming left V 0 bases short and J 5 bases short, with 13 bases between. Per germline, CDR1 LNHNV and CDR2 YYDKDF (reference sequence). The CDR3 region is CATSRDGGGETEAFF. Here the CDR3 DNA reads TGTGCCACCAGCAGAGATGGGGGCGGGGAGACTGAAGCTTTCTTT.

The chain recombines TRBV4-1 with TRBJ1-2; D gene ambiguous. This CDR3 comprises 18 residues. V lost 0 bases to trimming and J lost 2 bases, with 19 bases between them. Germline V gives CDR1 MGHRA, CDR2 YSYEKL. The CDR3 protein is CASSQEGFLPSANYGYTF. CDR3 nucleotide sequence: TGCGCCAGCAGCCAAGAAGGGTTTCTGCCTTCGGCCAACTATGGCTACACCTTC.

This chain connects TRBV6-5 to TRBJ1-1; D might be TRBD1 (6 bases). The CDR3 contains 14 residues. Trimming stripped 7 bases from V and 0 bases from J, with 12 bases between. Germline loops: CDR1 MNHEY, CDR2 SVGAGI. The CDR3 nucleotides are TGTGCCAGCATCCGGGGGCGGATGAACACTGAAGCTTTCTTT. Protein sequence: CASIRGRMNTEAFF.

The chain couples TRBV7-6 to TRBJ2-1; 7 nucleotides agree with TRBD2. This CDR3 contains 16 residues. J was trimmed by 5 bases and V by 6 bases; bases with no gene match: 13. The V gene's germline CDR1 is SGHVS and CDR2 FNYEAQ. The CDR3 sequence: CASSQRGGGRNNEQFF. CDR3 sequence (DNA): TGTGCCAGCAGTCAACGGGGCGGGGGTAGGAACAATGAGCAGTTCTTC.

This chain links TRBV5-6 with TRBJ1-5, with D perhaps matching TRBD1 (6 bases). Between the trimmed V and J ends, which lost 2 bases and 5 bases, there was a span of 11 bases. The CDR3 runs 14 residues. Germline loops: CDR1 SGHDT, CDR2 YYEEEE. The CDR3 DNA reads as TGTGCCAGCAGCTTACAGGGTTTTTATCAGCCCCAGCATTTT. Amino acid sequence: CASSLQGFYQPQHF.

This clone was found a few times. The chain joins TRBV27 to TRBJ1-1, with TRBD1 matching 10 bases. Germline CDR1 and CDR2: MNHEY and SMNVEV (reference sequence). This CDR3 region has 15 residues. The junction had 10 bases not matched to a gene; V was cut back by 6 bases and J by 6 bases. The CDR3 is CASRTGTGVMSEAFF. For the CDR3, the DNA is TGTGCCAGCAGAACCGGGACAGGGGTAATGTCTGAAGCTTTCTTT.

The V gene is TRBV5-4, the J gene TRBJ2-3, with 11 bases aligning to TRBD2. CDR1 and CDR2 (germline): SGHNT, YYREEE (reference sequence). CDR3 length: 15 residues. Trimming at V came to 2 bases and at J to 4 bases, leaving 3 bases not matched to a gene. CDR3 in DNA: TGTGCCAGCAGCTTCGGACTAGCGGGCGCAGATACGCAGTATTTT. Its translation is CASSFGLAGADTQYF.

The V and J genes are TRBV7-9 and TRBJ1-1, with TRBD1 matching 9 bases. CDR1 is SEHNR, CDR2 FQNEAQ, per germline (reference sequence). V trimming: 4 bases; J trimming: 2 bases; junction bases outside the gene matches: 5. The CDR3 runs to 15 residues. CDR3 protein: CASSWGGQGNTEAFF. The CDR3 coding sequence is TGTGCCAGCAGCTGGGGGGGACAGGGCAACACTGAAGCTTTCTTT.